These 3 T cell receptor beta chains came from one sample sequenced in a study of early T cells in non-severe SARS-CoV-2 infection. Each CDR3 protein is one row after TCRdb ran MiXCR on the 5' RACE reads. The sample holds 70,000 to 85,000 distinct CDR3 sequences; 10% to 15% are singletons and the top ten take over 6%. The material sequenced was whole blood. The source of these receptors is an adult who was a healthcare worker with PCR-confirmed SARS-CoV-2 infection or an uninfected control (not recorded which).

This clonotype has at least ten counts. The J gene is TRBJ2-7, the V gene TRBV7-2, with D uncertain. Germline V gene data show CDR1 as SGHTA and CDR2 as FQGNSA. CDR3 length: 12 residues. The V and J ends lost 5 bases and 2 bases respectively, with 7 bases between them. Here the CDR3 reads CASSPSTYEQYF. The DNA for the CDR3 is TGTGCCAGCAGCCCTAGTACCTACGAGCAGTACTTC.

Written as DNA, the CDR3 is TGTGCCAGCAGCCACGCATCGCGGACCGGGGAGCTGTTTTTT. Amino acids: CASSHASRTGELFF. This chain links TRBV3-1 with TRBJ2-2; D is undetermined. V was pared by 3 bases and J by 5 bases, with 10 bases between. The CDR3 is 14 amino acids. Germline V CDR1 and CDR2: LGHDT, YNNKEL (reference sequence). The full variable domain, completed using reference TRBV3-1 and TRBJ2-2, is DTAVSQTPKYLVTQMGNDKSIKCEQNLGHDTMYWYKQDSKKFLKIMFSYNNKELIINETVPNRFSPKSPDKAHLNLHINSLELGDSAVYFCASSHASRTGELFFGEGSRLTVL.

CDR3 amino acids: CASRAGQGNQPQHF. Written as DNA, the CDR3 is TGTGCCAGCAGGGCGGGACAGGGGAATCAGCCCCAGCATTTT. The chain has TRBV2 and TRBJ1-5; 10 nucleotides match TRBD1. With 6 bases clipped from V and 4 bases from J, the junction kept 3 bases outside the gene matches. Germline CDR1 reads SNHLY; CDR2 reads FYNNEI. This CDR3 region has 14 residues.